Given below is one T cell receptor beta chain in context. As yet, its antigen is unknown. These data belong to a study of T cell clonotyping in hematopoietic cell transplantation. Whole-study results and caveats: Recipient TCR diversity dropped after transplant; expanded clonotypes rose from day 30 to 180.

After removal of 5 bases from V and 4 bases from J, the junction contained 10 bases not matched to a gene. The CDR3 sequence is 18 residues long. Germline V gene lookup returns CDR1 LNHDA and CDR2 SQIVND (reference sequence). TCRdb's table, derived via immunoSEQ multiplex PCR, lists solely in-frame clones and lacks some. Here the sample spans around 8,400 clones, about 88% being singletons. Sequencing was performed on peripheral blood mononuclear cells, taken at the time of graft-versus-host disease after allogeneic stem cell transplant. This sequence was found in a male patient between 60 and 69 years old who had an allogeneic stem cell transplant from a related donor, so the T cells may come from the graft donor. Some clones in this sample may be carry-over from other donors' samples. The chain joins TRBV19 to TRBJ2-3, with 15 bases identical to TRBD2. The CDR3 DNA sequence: TGTGCCAGTAGTCTCGGACTAGCGGGGGGGCAAGTGGCAGATACGCAGTATTTT. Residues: CASSLGLAGGQVADTQYF.